These 22 T cell receptor beta chains share one sample of origin, sequenced in a study of early T cells in non-severe SARS-CoV-2 infection. TCRdb used MiXCR to reprocess the 5' RACE reads, holding one entry per CDR3 protein. The profile shows 65,000 to 95,000 distinct CDR3 sequences, approximately 5% of them singletons. This specimen consisted of whole blood, obtained at baseline. These TCRs come from an adult who was a healthcare worker with PCR-confirmed SARS-CoV-2 infection or an uninfected control (not recorded which).

At least ten counts were recorded for this clonotype. The chain uses TRBV19 and TRBJ2-5, with D uncertain. The CDR3 covers 13 residues. V was pared by 4 bases and J by 2 bases, with 8 bases between. Germline V CDR1 and CDR2: LNHDA, SQIVND (reference sequence). CDR3 in amino acids: CASSTWVQETQYF. The CDR3 DNA is TGTGCCAGTAGTACCTGGGTTCAAGAGACCCAGTACTTC.

This clonotype appeared a few times. The chain joins TRBV11-2 to TRBJ2-3; 12 positions agree with TRBD2. The CDR3 has 18 residues. The V gene's germline CDR1 is SGHAT and CDR2 FQNNGV. V lost 1 base and J lost 6; bases outside the gene matches: 11. CDR3 amino acids: CASSLGFTSGRTGDTQYF. Here the CDR3 DNA reads TGTGCCAGCAGCTTAGGATTCACTAGCGGGAGGACTGGGGATACGCAGTATTTT.

This clonotype was found many times. Written as DNA, the CDR3 is TGCAGCGTTGAAAACCAGGGAAAACCAGGTCCGAGGGCCGAGCAGTACTTC. Its translation: CSVENQGKPGPRAEQYF. V is TRBV29-1 and J is TRBJ2-7, with D perhaps being TRBD1 or TRBD2 (5 bases each). This CDR3 contains 17 residues. Germline V gene sequence: CDR1 SQVTM, CDR2 ANQGSEA. Trimming took 2 bases from V and 6 from J, leaving 26 bases between them.

In its sample, this clonotype was seen many times. J is TRBJ2-1 and V is TRBV6-2 or TRBV6-3, with D tentatively TRBD2 (6 bases). The germline gives CDR1 MNHEY, CDR2 SVGEGT. Trimming shortened V by 2 bases and J by 10 bases, and 9 bases separated the two germline ends. The CDR3 is made up of 12 amino acids. CDR3 loop: CASSYPSDEQFF. CDR3 coding DNA: TGTGCCAGCAGTTACCCTAGCGACGAGCAGTTCTTC.

The rearrangement uses TRBV3-1 and TRBJ2-5; D call uncertain. V shed 0 bases and J shed 1 base, with 12 bases lying between them. The CDR3 length is 16 residues. Germline V CDR1 and CDR2: LGHDT, YNNKEL (reference sequence). As DNA, the CDR3 is TGTGCCAGCAGCCAAGATACCTTTACTCGCCAAGAGACCCAGTACTTC. It specifies CASSQDTFTRQETQYF.

In nucleotides, the CDR3 is TGTGCCACCGCAAGACAGGGGAACACCGGGGAGCTGTTTTTT. Amino acid sequence: CATARQGNTGELFF. V and J are TRBV24-1 and TRBJ2-2; 7 bases are shared with TRBD1. The V segment lost 9 bases and the J segment 1 base; nucleotides outside the gene matches: 4. CDR1 and CDR2 from the germline V gene are KGHDR and SFDVKD. This CDR3 region has 14 residues.

The gene calls are TRBV24-1 and TRBJ2-3; D gene ambiguous. The ends were cut back, 2 bases at V and 1 base at J, with 18 bases in the middle. The CDR3 is 18 amino acids. Germline values: CDR1 KGHDR, CDR2 SFDVKD. The CDR3 DNA reads TGTGCCACCAGTGATTATGAGGAACGACCCCCGGGCACAGATACGCAGTATTTT. Its translation is CATSDYEERPPGTDTQYF.

This chain joins TRBV7-9 and TRBJ2-5, with unresolved D. The germline gives CDR1 SEHNR, CDR2 FQNEAQ (reference sequence). The CDR3 runs to 14 residues. Between the trimmed V and J ends, which lost 1 base and 4 bases, there was a span of 10 bases. The CDR3 loop reads CASSLERQRETQYF. The CDR3 DNA reads as TGTGCCAGCAGCTTAGAACGTCAGCGAGAGACCCAGTACTTC.

This sequence joins TRBV27 and TRBJ2-3; D might be TRBD1 (5 bases). Germline loops: CDR1 MNHEY, CDR2 SMNVEV (reference sequence). The CDR3 is 15 residues long. V was trimmed by 5 bases and J by 3 bases, leaving 15 bases between them. In DNA, the CDR3 is TGTGCCAGCAGTATAACGGACGGACATACAGATACGCAGTATTTT. Its translation: CASSITDGHTDTQYF.

There are many counts of this clonotype. The chain employs TRBV19 and TRBJ1-5, with D possibly matching TRBD1 (5 bases). This CDR3 contains 16 residues. The V and J ends lost 2 bases and 0 bases respectively, with 11 bases between them. Germline V gene lookup returns CDR1 LNHDA and CDR2 SQIVND (reference sequence). The CDR3 DNA reads TGTGCCAGTAGTATAAGGGACTCATATAGCAATCAGCCCCAGCATTTT. As protein: CASSIRDSYSNQPQHF.

In its sample, this clonotype was seen many times. V and J are TRBV9 and TRBJ2-1; D might be TRBD1 (5 bases). Trimming removed 5 bases from V and 8 bases from J, with 20 bases in between. This CDR3 has 15 residues. The germline V gene encodes CDR1 SGDLS and CDR2 YYNGEE. Written as DNA, the CDR3 is TGTGCCAGCAGAGCTTGGGCAGGGATAAGCGATGAGCAGTTCTTC. Its translation: CASRAWAGISDEQFF.

This clonotype was observed a handful of times. Since a much larger clone is just one base distant, this may be a read error. The V call is TRBV27, the J call TRBJ2-1, with D unclear. CDR1 MNHEY and CDR2 SMNVEV come from the germline V gene (reference sequence). The length of the CDR3 is 13 residues. Between the trimmed V and J ends, which lost 1 base and 5 bases, there was a span of 6 bases. DNA for the CDR3: TGTGCCAGCAGTTTATTGTCCCACAATGAGCAGTTCTTC. Translation: CASSLLSHNEQFF.

This clonotype was counted ten times or more. This sequence joins TRBV5-1 and TRBJ1-1, with TRBD1 identical over 10 bases. There are 16 residues in the CDR3. CDR1 is SGHRS, CDR2 YFSETQ, per germline. Trimming cost V 3 bases and J 3 bases; bases outside gene matches: 8. This chain's CDR3 is CASSWGQGPADTEAFF. The CDR3 nucleotides are TGCGCCAGCAGCTGGGGACAGGGGCCCGCGGACACTGAAGCTTTCTTT. Full variable domain (missing parts from reference TRBV5-1 and TRBJ1-1): KAGVTQTPRYLIKTRGQQVTLSCSPISGHRSVSWYQQTPGQGLQFLFEYFSETQRNKGNFPGRFSGRQFSNSRSEMNVSTLELGDSALYLCASSWGQGPADTEAFFGQGTRLTVV.

The chain combines TRBV2 with TRBJ2-7; the match to TRBD2 covers 7 bases. J gave up 3 bases and V 5 bases, and 10 bases lay outside the gene matches. CDR3 length: 15 amino acids. The germline V gene encodes CDR1 SNHLY and CDR2 FYNNEI. As DNA, the CDR3 is TGTGCCAGCAGTTCCCATGGAGGACTAGTCTACGAGCAGTACTTC. It specifies CASSSHGGLVYEQYF.

This clonotype was recorded at least ten times. The chain uses TRBV5-6 and TRBJ1-1; no definite D call. CDR3 length equals 14 residues. Germline CDR1 SGHDT, CDR2 YYEEEE. V was clipped by 0 bases and J by 0 bases, with 6 bases between them. The CDR3 DNA reads TGTGCCAGCAGCTTGGACACCATGAACACTGAAGCTTTCTTT. Translating gives CASSLDTMNTEAFF.

This chain links TRBV6-6 with TRBJ1-1, with 12 bases matching TRBD1. V trimming: 4 bases; J trimming: 10 bases; junction bases outside the gene matches: 7. The germline CDR1 and CDR2 sequences are MNHNY and SVGAGI (reference sequence). The CDR3 has 14 amino acids. The CDR3 loop is CASSFSGTGGAAFF. The CDR3 DNA is TGTGCCAGCAGTTTTTCCGGGACAGGGGGCGCAGCTTTCTTT.

This clonotype was detected a few times. The chain recombines TRBV12-3 or TRBV12-4 with TRBJ1-2; D remains unclear. The V gene lost 5 bases and the J gene lost 0 bases, with 10 bases spanning the gap. The CDR3 is 14 residues long. CDR3 DNA: TGTGCCAGCAGTCCCTCTGGTGCTAACTATGGCTACACCTTC. It codes for CASSPSGANYGYTF.

This clonotype was seen a handful of times. The chain has TRBV6-5 and TRBJ2-3; weak D call: TRBD1 (5 bases). CDR3 length: 16 residues. CDR1 is MNHEY and CDR2 is SVGAGI in the germline V gene. V shed 6 bases and J shed 0 bases, with 16 bases lying between them. The CDR3 region is CASSPLPGSSTDTQYF. The CDR3 bases are TGTGCCAGCAGCCCATTACCAGGGTCTAGCACAGATACGCAGTATTTT.

There are many counts of this clonotype. This chain links TRBV7-8 with TRBJ1-2; a possible D gene is TRBD1 (6 bases). The germline V and J ends were trimmed by 3 bases and 8 bases, with 13 bases remaining between them. In germline, CDR1 is SGHVS, CDR2 FQNEAQ. This CDR3 region has 13 residues. The CDR3 DNA follows: TGTGCCAGCAGCTTTTCCAGGGGAAACGGCTACACCTTC. It is translated as CASSFSRGNGYTF.

This clonotype has ten or more counts. This chain joins TRBV7-9 and TRBJ1-6; 8 bases match TRBD1. V lost 6 bases, J lost 8 bases, and 3 bases stayed unmatched. The CDR3 consists of 13 residues. The germline gives CDR1 SEHNR, CDR2 FQNEAQ (reference sequence). Here the CDR3 DNA reads TGTGCCAGCAGTCAACAGGGGGATTCACCCCTCCACTTT. Protein product: CASSQQGDSPLHF.

This clonotype was detected only a few times. The V and J genes are TRBV12-3 or TRBV12-4 and TRBJ1-1; TRBD1 might be the D (5 bases). Trimming removed 3 bases from V and 1 base from J, with 9 bases in between. The CDR3 runs to 14 residues. CDR3 sequence: CASSFRQTNTEAFF. The DNA of the CDR3 is TGTGCCAGCAGTTTCCGACAGACGAACACTGAAGCTTTCTTT.

This clonotype has at least ten counts. V and J are TRBV6-1 and TRBJ2-1; no reliable D call. Germline CDR1 reads MNHNS; CDR2 reads SASEGT. Deletions cut 2 bases from V and 5 bases from J, with 13 bases between. The CDR3 totals 15 residues. The CDR3 DNA reads TGTGCCAGCAGTGAATGGATCGGGCCGAACAATGAGCAGTTCTTC. Translating it yields CASSEWIGPNNEQFF.